A selection of T cell receptor beta chains follows, all from one sample in a study of blood T cell repertoires in COVID-19. Some clones are missing from TCRdb's copy, which holds only in-frame ones; the method was immunoSEQ multiplex PCR. The sample comprises 120,000 to 150,000 clones, around 84% of which are singletons, and under 6% rests with the top ten. The sample was peripheral blood. These receptors were collected from a human donor in a cohort sampled during active COVID-19. The CDR3 runs from the conserved cysteine through the conserved F or W. D genes are given only for firm matches. The size entry is marked missing in some rows and otherwise reads once, few, many or a size class.

d_call: TRBD2
v_call: TRBV7-2
j_call: TRBJ2-3
clone_size: .
cdr3_nt: TGTGCCAGCAGCTTAGTTGCGAGACTAGCGGGGGATACTCCGTATTTT
cdr3_aa: CASSLVARLAGDTPYF

d_call: .
v_call: TRBV28
j_call: TRBJ1-2
clone_size: .
cdr3_nt: TGTGCCAGCACCCGCAGCCCCCGGGGGTTCGATGGCTACACCTTC
cdr3_aa: CASTRSPRGFDGYTF

d_call: .
v_call: TRBV28
j_call: TRBJ2-3
clone_size: .
cdr3_nt: TGTGCCACCTCTACGAGGGGGGGCCGAGATACGCAGTATTTT
cdr3_aa: CATSTRGGRDTQYF

d_call: TRBD1
v_call: TRBV6-2/TRBV6-3
j_call: TRBJ2-7
clone_size: .
cdr3_nt: TGTGCCAGCAGCTTAGGGGATGGACAGGGTAACTTCTACGAGCAGTACTTC
cdr3_aa: CASSLGDGQGNFYEQYF

d_call: .
v_call: TRBV6-5
j_call: TRBJ1-1
clone_size: few
cdr3_nt: TGTGCCTCCAGCACCCAGGGGATGAACACTGAAGCTTTCTTT
cdr3_aa: CASSTQGMNTEAFF

d_call: TRBD1
v_call: TRBV27
j_call: TRBJ2-7
clone_size: .
cdr3_nt: TGTGCCAGCAGTTTGTGGACAGGGGACGAGCAGTACTTC
cdr3_aa: CASSLWTGDEQYF

d_call: .
v_call: TRBV15
j_call: TRBJ1-5
clone_size: .
cdr3_nt: TGTGCCACCAGCGAGGAGGGTCAGCCCCAGCATTTT
cdr3_aa: CATSEEGQPQHF

d_call: .
v_call: TRBV18
j_call: TRBJ2-3
clone_size: .
cdr3_nt: TGTGCCAGCTCTCCATTACCGGGATCCTCGGGAGATACGCAGTATTTT
cdr3_aa: CASSPLPGSSGDTQYF

d_call: TRBD1
v_call: TRBV4-2
j_call: TRBJ1-2
clone_size: .
cdr3_nt: TGTGCCAGCAGCCAAGAGACAGGGCGCGGGCAGACGGGCGGCTACACCTTC
cdr3_aa: CASSQETGRGQTGGYTF

d_call: TRBD2
v_call: TRBV7-8
j_call: TRBJ2-1
clone_size: .
cdr3_nt: TGTGCCAGCAGCCCCGCCCCTAGCGGGATAAGCTCCTACAATGAGCAGTTCTTC
cdr3_aa: CASSPAPSGISSYNEQFF

d_call: .
v_call: TRBV10-3
j_call: TRBJ2-7
clone_size: .
cdr3_nt: TGTGCCATCGGGGGGGGGCCCTCGGACGAGCAGTACTTC
cdr3_aa: CAIGGGPSDEQYF

d_call: .
v_call: TRBV5-1
j_call: TRBJ2-1
clone_size: .
cdr3_nt: TGCGCCAGCAGCCCCGGGTCAATCTCCTACAATGAGCAGTTCTTC
cdr3_aa: CASSPGSISYNEQFF

d_call: .
v_call: TRBV2
j_call: TRBJ1-6
clone_size: .
cdr3_nt: TGTGCCAGCATTCGACAGAGCTCCTATAATTCACCCCTCCACTTT
cdr3_aa: CASIRQSSYNSPLHF

d_call: .
v_call: TRBV9
j_call: TRBJ1-3
clone_size: few
cdr3_nt: TGTGCCAGCAGCACATCTCAAGGAAACACCATATATTTT
cdr3_aa: CASSTSQGNTIYF

d_call: .
v_call: TRBV7-8
j_call: TRBJ2-1
clone_size: once
cdr3_nt: TGTGCCAGCAGCCCTAGGGCGAGGGCCTTGGGGAATGAGCAGTTCTTC
cdr3_aa: CASSPRARALGNEQFF

d_call: TRBD2
v_call: TRBV2
j_call: TRBJ2-5
clone_size: .
cdr3_nt: TGTGCCAGCAGTGACCAGGGACTAGCGGGGGGAGGGGAGACCCAGTACTTC
cdr3_aa: CASSDQGLAGGGETQYF

d_call: .
v_call: TRBV7-2
j_call: TRBJ1-2
clone_size: .
cdr3_nt: TGTGCCAGCAGCTTAGGTTCGGGGGGTGGCTACACCTTC
cdr3_aa: CASSLGSGGGYTF

d_call: TRBD1
v_call: TRBV2
j_call: TRBJ2-7
clone_size: .
cdr3_nt: TGTGCCAGCAGGCTTGAGGGACAGGGCCAATACGAGCAGTACTTC
cdr3_aa: CASRLEGQGQYEQYF

d_call: .
v_call: TRBV12-3/TRBV12-4
j_call: TRBJ2-1
clone_size: .
cdr3_nt: TGTGCCAGCAGTTTAGGACTCTACAATGAGCAGTTCTTC
cdr3_aa: CASSLGLYNEQFF

d_call: .
v_call: TRBV7-9
j_call: TRBJ2-4
clone_size: .
cdr3_nt: TGTGCCAGCAGCTCTACGGACTGGAGGCGGCAGTACTTC
cdr3_aa: CASSSTDWRRQYF

d_call: .
v_call: TRBV19
j_call: TRBJ2-1
clone_size: .
cdr3_nt: TGTGCCAGTAGTCCGGGGAGCTCCTACAATGAGCAGTTCTTC
cdr3_aa: CASSPGSSYNEQFF

d_call: .
v_call: TRBV15
j_call: TRBJ2-7
clone_size: .
cdr3_nt: TGTGCCACCAGCAGAGGTCGACAGGTGGGTTACGAGCAGTACTTC
cdr3_aa: CATSRGRQVGYEQYF

d_call: .
v_call: TRBV7-9
j_call: TRBJ1-1
clone_size: .
cdr3_nt: TGTGCCAGCACTGGGCCGCCCCTGAACACTGAAGCTTTCTTT
cdr3_aa: CASTGPPLNTEAFF

d_call: TRBD1
v_call: TRBV15
j_call: TRBJ1-6
clone_size: .
cdr3_nt: TGTGCCACCAGCAGGAGACAGGGTGTAGGTTCACCCCTCCACTTT
cdr3_aa: CATSRRQGVGSPLHF

d_call: .
v_call: TRBV7-2
j_call: TRBJ2-3
clone_size: once
cdr3_nt: TGTGCCAGCATCCGACAGGCAGGAGCAGATACGCAGTATTTT
cdr3_aa: CASIRQAGADTQYF

d_call: .
v_call: TRBV12-3/TRBV12-4
j_call: TRBJ2-1
clone_size: .
cdr3_nt: TGTGCCAGCAGCCCCGGAGTTAACGCTGAGCAGTTCTTC
cdr3_aa: CASSPGVNAEQFF

d_call: .
v_call: TRBV6-5
j_call: TRBJ1-3
clone_size: few
cdr3_nt: TGTGCCAGCTCACAGAGCTCTGGAAACACCATATATTTT
cdr3_aa: CASSQSSGNTIYF

d_call: TRBD1
v_call: TRBV27
j_call: TRBJ2-1
clone_size: many
cdr3_nt: TGTGCCAGCAGTTTAATGGACAGGGACCTATACAATGAGCAGTTCTTC
cdr3_aa: CASSLMDRDLYNEQFF

d_call: TRBD2
v_call: TRBV9
j_call: TRBJ2-1
clone_size: .
cdr3_nt: TGTGCCAGCAGCGCAGGTACTAGCGGGAGATACAATGAGCAGTTCTTC
cdr3_aa: CASSAGTSGRYNEQFF

d_call: .
v_call: TRBV5-1
j_call: TRBJ2-5
clone_size: .
cdr3_nt: TGCGCCAGCAGCTTGGGTGTATTAGAAGAGACCCAGTACTTC
cdr3_aa: CASSLGVLEETQYF

d_call: TRBD2
v_call: TRBV28
j_call: TRBJ2-3
clone_size: .
cdr3_nt: TGTGCCAGCAGTGATCGGGGGGGACTCGGGTTAAGGGCAGATACGCAGTATTTT
cdr3_aa: CASSDRGGLGLRADTQYF

d_call: TRBD2
v_call: TRBV5-4
j_call: TRBJ2-7
clone_size: .
cdr3_nt: TGTGCCAGCAGTCGGCCCCTAGCGGGGGCCGCCTACGAGCAGTACTTC
cdr3_aa: CASSRPLAGAAYEQYF

d_call: .
v_call: TRBV7-9
j_call: TRBJ1-4
clone_size: .
cdr3_nt: TGTGCCAGCAGCTTAGGGGGCAGCGTCTTCGGATCAACTAATGAAAAACTGTTTTTT
cdr3_aa: CASSLGGSVFGSTNEKLFF

d_call: TRBD1
v_call: TRBV14
j_call: TRBJ1-1
clone_size: once
cdr3_nt: TGTGCCAGCAGCCAGAGACAGGGGAGATACACTGAAGCTTTCTTT
cdr3_aa: CASSQRQGRYTEAFF

d_call: .
v_call: TRBV30
j_call: TRBJ1-4
clone_size: .
cdr3_nt: TGTGCCTGGAGCGCCGGAGGGACGAGGGAAAAACTGTTTTTT
cdr3_aa: CAWSAGGTREKLFF

d_call: TRBD2
v_call: TRBV6-5
j_call: TRBJ2-7
clone_size: .
cdr3_nt: TGTGCCAGCAGGTCCGTAGCGGGAGTAAACGAGCAGTACTTC
cdr3_aa: CASRSVAGVNEQYF

d_call: .
v_call: TRBV30
j_call: TRBJ2-7
clone_size: .
cdr3_nt: TGTGCCTGGACCTCTCCCCCCTCCTACGAGCAGTACTTC
cdr3_aa: CAWTSPPSYEQYF

d_call: TRBD1
v_call: TRBV10-3
j_call: TRBJ2-2
clone_size: .
cdr3_nt: TGTGCCATCAGTGAGTCGGTTGGACAGGGGGGGACCGGGGAGCTGTTTTTT
cdr3_aa: CAISESVGQGGTGELFF

d_call: TRBD1
v_call: TRBV7-9
j_call: TRBJ1-6
clone_size: .
cdr3_nt: TGTGCCAGCAGTCCTCCGGGACAGGGACTCTCCTATAATTCACCCCTCCACTTT
cdr3_aa: CASSPPGQGLSYNSPLHF

d_call: TRBD2
v_call: TRBV9
j_call: TRBJ2-1
clone_size: once
cdr3_nt: TGTGCCAGCAGCGTAGAAGCGGGGGGTACGCATGGGGATGAGCAGTTCTTC
cdr3_aa: CASSVEAGGTHGDEQFF

d_call: .
v_call: TRBV19
j_call: TRBJ2-3
clone_size: .
cdr3_nt: TGTGCCAGTAGTAAGGAGGGAGGGGGTCTCACAGATACGCAGTATTTT
cdr3_aa: CASSKEGGGLTDTQYF

d_call: .
v_call: TRBV5-4
j_call: TRBJ2-5
clone_size: .
cdr3_nt: TGTGCCAGCAGCTTATTATCAGGCCAAGAGACCCAGTACTTC
cdr3_aa: CASSLLSGQETQYF

d_call: .
v_call: TRBV12-3/TRBV12-4
j_call: TRBJ2-7
clone_size: .
cdr3_nt: TGTGCCAGCAGTAACAGGGATGATGTGGAGCAGTACTTC
cdr3_aa: CASSNRDDVEQYF

d_call: .
v_call: TRBV28
j_call: TRBJ2-3
clone_size: .
cdr3_nt: TGTGCCAGCAGTTCCCACGCCGGGGGAGATACGCAGTATTTT
cdr3_aa: CASSSHAGGDTQYF

d_call: TRBD2
v_call: TRBV28
j_call: TRBJ2-1
clone_size: .
cdr3_nt: TGTGCCAGCAGGGCGGGAGGGTACAATGAGCAGTTCTTC
cdr3_aa: CASRAGGYNEQFF

d_call: TRBD2
v_call: TRBV10-2
j_call: TRBJ2-5
clone_size: .
cdr3_nt: TGCGCCAGCAGTCCTCAGCTAGCGGGGGAAGAGACCCAGTACTTC
cdr3_aa: CASSPQLAGEETQYF

d_call: TRBD1
v_call: TRBV11-2
j_call: TRBJ2-7
clone_size: .
cdr3_nt: TGTGCCAGCAGCCGAGGACAGGTCCGATCCGACTACGAGCAGTACTTC
cdr3_aa: CASSRGQVRSDYEQYF

d_call: .
v_call: TRBV3-1/TRBV3-2
j_call: TRBJ2-2
clone_size: .
cdr3_nt: TGTGCCAGCAGCCCCCAAGGGGGGGTATACACCGGGGAGCTGTTTTTT
cdr3_aa: CASSPQGGVYTGELFF

d_call: TRBD2
v_call: TRBV7-9
j_call: TRBJ2-1
clone_size: .
cdr3_nt: TGTGCCAGCAGCTTAATCCCAGGGACTAGCGGGTCCTACAATGAGCAGTTCTTC
cdr3_aa: CASSLIPGTSGSYNEQFF

d_call: TRBD1
v_call: TRBV5-6
j_call: TRBJ1-2
clone_size: .
cdr3_nt: TGTGCCAGCAGCGGACAGGGCTACGCCTATGGCTACACCTTC
cdr3_aa: CASSGQGYAYGYTF

d_call: .
v_call: TRBV5-4
j_call: TRBJ2-1
clone_size: .
cdr3_nt: TGTGCCAGCAGCCCCCGGGGGTCCTCCTACAATGAGCAGTTCTTC
cdr3_aa: CASSPRGSSYNEQFF

d_call: TRBD1
v_call: TRBV11-1
j_call: TRBJ1-6
clone_size: .
cdr3_nt: TGTGCCAGCAGAGTAGGGACAGCTAATTCACCCCTCCACTTT
cdr3_aa: CASRVGTANSPLHF

d_call: .
v_call: TRBV9
j_call: TRBJ2-5
clone_size: .
cdr3_nt: TGTGCCAGCAGCGTGGGTGGGAGTGAGACCCAGTACTTC
cdr3_aa: CASSVGGSETQYF

d_call: .
v_call: TRBV7-2
j_call: TRBJ2-1
clone_size: .
cdr3_nt: TGTGCCAGTAAGTTGACTGGATACTCCTACAATGAGCAGTTCTTC
cdr3_aa: CASKLTGYSYNEQFF

d_call: TRBD1
v_call: TRBV19
j_call: TRBJ1-6
clone_size: .
cdr3_nt: TGTGCCAGTAAAGGGACAGCGCTTTACTATAATTCACCCCTCCACTTT
cdr3_aa: CASKGTALYYNSPLHF